The sequence of this T cell receptor (beta chain) was determined in a study of CD8 T cells in Susac syndrome. Per germline, CDR1 SGHDT and CDR2 YYEEEE. V gave up 4 bases and J gave up 1 base, with 8 bases separating them. The CDR3 contains 14 residues. Reverse transcription of roughly 0.45 to 1 ug RNA used random hexamers. Amplification of the TCR beta CDR3 was carried out by immunoSEQ multiplex PCR, which spanned a total of 54 Vbeta and 13 Jbeta segments. In TCRdb, the immunoSEQ multiplex PCR reads were re-called with MiXCR into one record per CDR3 protein. The sample consists of 150,000 to 200,000 distinct CDR3 sequences, about 93% of them appearing once. Sequencing targeted TCR beta in blood CD8+ and CD4+ T cells. TEMRA cells were FACS-enriched, with CD8+ and CD4+ T cells isolated negatively.

This receptor was taken from a human donor in good health. The chain recombines TRBV5-6 with TRBJ2-2; weak D call: TRBD1 (6 bases). Sequencing was performed on CD4+ T cells from PBMCs. In nucleotides, the CDR3 is TGTGCCAGCAGCCGGACAGTGAACACCGGGGAGCTGTTTTTT. Translated: CASSRTVNTGELFF. Complete variable domain (other parts from reference TRBV5-6 and TRBJ2-2): DAGVTQSPTHLIKTRGQQVTLRCSPKSGHDTVSWYQQALGQGPQFIFQYYEEEERQRGNFPDRFSGHQFPNYSSELNVNALLLGDSALYLCASSRTVNTGELFFGEGSRLTVL.